This passage covers 29 T cell receptor beta chains from one sample sequenced in a study of blood T cell repertoires in COVID-19. The protocol was immunoSEQ multiplex PCR, while the TCRdb copy is restricted to in-frame clones and leaves out a portion. Here the sample spans about 100,000 clones, around 83% being singletons. What was sequenced was peripheral blood. The receptors here all came from a woman aged 55-69 years in a cohort sampled during active or convalescent COVID-19.

The rearrangement uses TRBV19 and TRBJ2-6, with TRBD2 matching over 7 bases. The CDR3 is 17 amino acids. J was trimmed by 0 bases and V by 3 bases; bases with no gene match: 5. Per germline, CDR1 LNHDA and CDR2 SQIVND (reference sequence). CDR3 residues: CASSIGGGISGANVLTF. CDR3 nucleotide sequence: TGTGCCAGTAGTATTGGCGGGGGAATCTCTGGGGCCAACGTCCTGACTTTC.

A single count supports this clone. The chain combines TRBV5-1 with TRBJ2-6, with 9 bases aligning to TRBD1. J was trimmed by 0 bases and V by 3 bases; bases with no gene match: 7. The length of the CDR3 is 18 residues. Germline V CDR1 and CDR2: SGHRS, YFSETQ. For the CDR3, the DNA is TGCGCCAGCAGCTCCACCGGACAGGGGTCCTCTGGGGCCAACGTCCTGACTTTC. Encoded protein: CASSSTGQGSSGANVLTF.

This rearrangement joins TRBV7-8 to TRBJ2-7; tentative D call: TRBD2 (6 bases). V lost 7 bases and J lost 3, with 19 bases in between. Germline CDR1 and CDR2: SGHVS and FQNEAQ. The CDR3 extends over 15 amino acids. Here the CDR3 DNA reads TGTGCCAGCATCCGTAGTCCTGGCGGGATCTACGAGCAGTACTTC. Amino acid sequence: CASIRSPGGIYEQYF.

This chain uses TRBV21-1 with TRBJ1-6; the table's TRBD1 call for D was not verified on the DNA. TRBV21-1 represents a pseudogene. The CDR3 runs 21 residues. The DNA of the CDR3 is TGTGCCAGCAGCAAAGGGGGTCATCCGGACAGGGGGCAATCCTATAATTCACCCCTCCACTTT. It yields the protein CASSKGGHPDRGQSYNSPLHF.

Ten or more counts support this clone. V and J are TRBV19 and TRBJ2-7, with TRBD1 matching over 7 bases. This CDR3 spans 14 amino acids. Germline CDR1 is LNHDA and CDR2 is SQIVND (reference sequence). Unmatched junction bases numbered 5, after V lost 2 bases and J lost 4 bases. This chain's CDR3 is CASSIMQGEYEQYF. The DNA for the CDR3 is TGTGCCAGTAGTATAATGCAGGGGGAGTACGAGCAGTACTTC.

The rearrangement joins TRBV29-1 to TRBJ2-1; 9 nucleotides align to TRBD1. Germline values: CDR1 SQVTM, CDR2 ANQGSEA. V shed 1 base, J shed 7 bases, and the junction held 14 bases outside the gene matches. This CDR3 has 17 amino acids. CDR3 loop: CSVEGLETGGARNEQFF. Written as DNA, the CDR3 is TGCAGCGTTGAAGGTTTGGAAACAGGGGGCGCGAGGAATGAGCAGTTCTTC.

J is TRBJ2-7 and V is TRBV7-9; weak D call: TRBD2 (5 bases). Germline CDR1 and CDR2: SEHNR and FQNEAQ (reference sequence). V was trimmed by 3 bases and J by 4 bases, leaving 16 bases between them. CDR3 length equals 15 residues. CDR3 protein: CASSFEGGLFYEQYF. In nucleotides, the CDR3 is TGTGCCAGCAGCTTCGAGGGTGGGCTTTTTTACGAGCAGTACTTC.

V is TRBV5-4 and J is TRBJ2-7, with 7 bases that match TRBD2. The CDR3 loop spans 13 amino acids. V lost 4 bases, J lost 0 bases, and 1 base stayed unmatched. Germline-derived CDR1 and CDR2 are SGHNT and YYREEE (reference sequence). The CDR3 DNA reads TGTGCCAGCAGCGGGGACTACTCCTACGAGCAGTACTTC. Translating gives CASSGDYSYEQYF.

The rearrangement joins TRBV2 to TRBJ1-1; 9 nucleotides align to TRBD1. The CDR3 contains 14 residues. V was pared by 6 bases and J by 5 bases, with 7 bases of the junction left unmatched. The germline V gene has CDR1 SNHLY and CDR2 FYNNEI. CDR3 loop: CASRLQGAGTEAFF. CDR3 DNA sequence: TGTGCCAGCAGGCTACAGGGGGCAGGGACTGAAGCTTTCTTT.

The rearrangement joins TRBV5-1 to TRBJ2-1, with D unclear. The CDR3 length is 16 residues. V lost 3 bases, J lost 0 bases, and 13 bases lay in between. Per germline, CDR1 SGHRS and CDR2 YFSETQ. CDR3 region: CASSSQGGSSYNEQFF. The CDR3 DNA reads as TGCGCCAGCAGCTCCCAAGGCGGAAGCTCCTACAATGAGCAGTTCTTC.

J is TRBJ2-7 and V is TRBV7-8; no definite D call. Germline CDR1 is SGHVS and CDR2 is FQNEAQ. V lost 1 base and J 4 bases, leaving 11 bases between the germline ends. The CDR3 consists of 14 residues. As DNA, the CDR3 is TGTGCCAGCAGCTTAGTAGGAGATGTTTACGAGCAGTACTTC. It codes for CASSLVGDVYEQYF.

The chain is built from TRBV7-9 and TRBJ1-1; a possible D gene is TRBD1 (6 bases). Germline V gives CDR1 SEHNR, CDR2 FQNEAQ (reference sequence). Deletions cut 4 bases from V and 1 base from J, with 16 bases between. CDR3 size: 16 residues. The chain's CDR3 is CASSSQGTSPNTEAFF. DNA of the CDR3: TGTGCCAGCAGCTCACAAGGGACAAGTCCGAACACTGAAGCTTTCTTT. The full variable domain, in which reference TRBV7-9 and TRBJ1-1 provide the parts outside the CDR3, is DTGVSQNPRHKITKRGQNVTFRCDPISEHNRLYWYRQTLGQGPEFLTYFQNEAQLEKSRLLSDRFSAERPKGSFSTLEIQRTEQGDSAMYLCASSSQGTSPNTEAFFGQGTRLTVV.

The gene calls are TRBV11-2 and TRBJ1-2, with D possibly TRBD1 on 5 matching bases. The CDR3 is made up of 13 amino acids. Germline assignment: CDR1 SGHAT and CDR2 FQNNGV. V was pared by 5 bases and J by 5 bases, with 12 bases between. The CDR3 nucleotides read TGTGCCAGCAGCAATGACCGACAGTATGGCTACACCTTC. As protein: CASSNDRQYGYTF.

This clone was detected a few times. Here the CDR3 reads CASSFSGTGGNTIYF. The DNA of the CDR3 is TGTGCCAGCAGCTTTTCAGGAACAGGGGGGAACACCATATATTTT. The rearrangement uses TRBV7-2 and TRBJ1-3; 8 bases are shared with TRBD1. CDR3 size: 15 residues. Germline V CDR1 and CDR2: SGHTA, FQGNSA. V trimming: 3 bases; J trimming: 7 bases; junction bases outside the gene matches: 8.

The rearrangement joins TRBV4-2 to TRBJ2-5; 9 bases are shared with TRBD2. The length of the CDR3 is 18 residues. V lost 1 base, J lost 5 bases, and 14 bases stayed unmatched. Germline CDR1 is LGHNA and CDR2 is YNFKEQ. The CDR3 sequence is CASSQAGASGDFRETQYF. The CDR3 DNA sequence: TGTGCCAGCAGCCAAGCCGGGGCTAGCGGGGACTTTCGGGAGACCCAGTACTTC.

CDR3 DNA: TGTGCCAGCAGCGCAGGGTGGGATACGCAGTATTTT. Protein sequence: CASSAGWDTQYF. The chain joins TRBV4-2 to TRBJ2-3, with D possibly matching TRBD1 (5 bases). The V end was cut by 5 bases, the J end by 6 bases, with 9 bases between. Germline values: CDR1 LGHNA, CDR2 YNFKEQ. This CDR3 is built from 12 residues.

This sequence joins TRBV5-1 and TRBJ1-2; 9 bases match TRBD1. The germline V gene encodes CDR1 SGHRS and CDR2 YFSETQ. The CDR3 has 15 residues. Trimming took 4 bases from V and 3 from J; bases not matched to a gene: 7. For the CDR3, the DNA is TGCGCCAGCAGCACGGGACAGGGAGGAGACTATGGCTACACCTTC. This translates into CASSTGQGGDYGYTF.

The DNA for the CDR3 is TGTGCCAGCAGGCCACGTTCCGGGGGCACTGAAGCTTTCTTT. Residues: CASRPRSGGTEAFF. The V gene is TRBV27, the J gene TRBJ1-1; D may be TRBD1 (5 bases). Germline V gives CDR1 MNHEY, CDR2 SMNVEV (reference sequence). The CDR3 spans 14 residues. Trimming removed 6 bases at V and 4 bases at J, with 15 bases between.

The rearrangement links TRBV3-1 (or the pseudogene TRBV3-2) to TRBJ1-2; D call uncertain. Germline loops: CDR1 LGHDT, CDR2 YNNKEL (reference sequence). The CDR3 is made up of 14 amino acids. With 3 bases removed from V and 4 bases from J, the gap between germline ends came to 12 bases. The CDR3 protein is CASSQISRSYGYTF. In DNA, the CDR3 is TGTGCCAGCAGCCAGATTAGTAGGAGCTATGGCTACACCTTC.

The chain carries TRBV19 and TRBJ2-3, with TRBD2 matching over 7 bases. CDR3 length equals 15 residues. Germline V lookup: CDR1 LNHDA, CDR2 SQIVND (reference sequence). V dropped 4 bases and J dropped 6; count of bases not matched to a gene: 10. DNA of the CDR3: TGTGCCAGTAGTAGTGGGGGAGGGCCTTACGATACGCAGTATTTT. Amino acid sequence: CASSSGGGPYDTQYF.

The CDR3 region has the DNA TGTGCCAGCAGCGTAGTTGGCGGGGGGGACACTGAAGCTTTCTTT. Translated: CASSVVGGGDTEAFF. The chain carries TRBV9 and TRBJ1-1; D perhaps matches TRBD1 (5 bases). Germline V gene data show CDR1 as SGDLS and CDR2 as YYNGEE. The ends were cut back, 0 bases at V and 3 bases at J, with 12 bases in the middle. CDR3 length: 15 residues.

The chain couples TRBV5-5 to TRBJ1-5; D may be TRBD1 (6 bases). This CDR3 has 16 residues. V was shortened by 6 bases and J by 5 bases, with 21 bases between the two germline ends. Per the germline V gene, CDR1 is SGHKS and CDR2 is YYEKEE (reference sequence). This CDR3 is CASTRGGAGAYQPQHF. As DNA, the CDR3 is TGTGCCAGCACTCGCGGGGGAGCGGGGGCGTATCAGCCCCAGCATTTT. Variable domain in full (rest from reference TRBV5-5 and TRBJ1-5): DAGVTQSPTHLIKTRGQQVTLRCSPISGHKSVSWYQQVLGQGPQFIFQYYEKEERGRGNFPDRFSARQFPNYSSELNVNALLLGDSALYLCASTRGGAGAYQPQHFGDGTRLSIL.

The chain's CDR3 is CAGGPTGTFSSYEQYF. The CDR3 bases are TGTGCCGGCGGTCCGACCGGGACATTTAGCTCCTACGAGCAGTACTTC. The chain recombines TRBV30 with TRBJ2-7; D may be TRBD1 (6 bases). The CDR3 covers 16 residues. The V gene's germline CDR1 is GTSNPN and CDR2 SVGIG (reference sequence). The V end lost 8 bases, the J end lost 0 bases, and 23 bases lay between the germline ends.

The chain is built from TRBV18 and TRBJ2-7; 11 positions match TRBD2. Per germline, CDR1 KGHSH and CDR2 LQKENI. V dropped 3 bases and J dropped 6; count of bases not matched to a gene: 10. The CDR3 consists of 16 residues. CDR3 loop: CASSPGTSGRSAEQYF. The CDR3 DNA is TGTGCCAGCTCACCGGGAACTAGCGGGAGATCAGCCGAGCAGTACTTC.

The rearrangement joins TRBV19 to TRBJ1-2; 9 bases agree with TRBD1. The CDR3 is 15 amino acids. V shed 3 bases, J shed 4 bases, and the junction held 6 bases outside the gene matches. Germline values: CDR1 LNHDA, CDR2 SQIVND (reference sequence). CDR3 sequence reads: CASSIRDREGYGYTF. As DNA, the CDR3 is TGTGCCAGTAGTATTAGGGACAGGGAAGGCTATGGCTACACCTTC.

This clone was seen only a few times. The V call is TRBV6-1, the J call TRBJ2-3, with D maybe TRBD2 (5 bases). Germline-derived CDR1 and CDR2 are MNHNS and SASEGT. V dropped 1 base and J dropped 3 bases, with 14 bases sitting between them. The CDR3 covers 16 residues. The CDR3 DNA sequence: TGTGCCAGCAGTGAAGTGAGCGAGGGCCCGACAGATACGCAGTATTTT. Translating gives CASSEVSEGPTDTQYF.

The chain joins TRBV9 to TRBJ1-3; no clear D. V was pared by 4 bases and J by 0 bases, with 11 bases between. The CDR3 is made up of 15 amino acids. Germline loops: CDR1 SGDLS, CDR2 YYNGEE. The CDR3 DNA follows: TGTGCCAGCAGCCCGGGGTTAGTCTCTGGAAACACCATATATTTT. The encoded protein is CASSPGLVSGNTIYF.

The CDR3 here is CASSQPLGPSGANYGYTF. The CDR3 DNA reads as TGTGCCAGCAGCCAACCCCTGGGGCCCAGCGGGGCTAACTATGGCTACACCTTC. The rearrangement uses TRBV4-2 and TRBJ1-2, with D possibly being TRBD1 (5 bases). V lost 2 bases to trimming and J lost 0 bases, with 19 bases between them. Germline CDR1 is LGHNA and CDR2 is YNFKEQ. CDR3 length equals 18 residues.

The V and J genes are TRBV7-3 and TRBJ2-5; 11 bases fit TRBD2. Germline V gives CDR1 SGHTA, CDR2 FQGTGA. Germline trimming cut 2 bases from V and 5 bases from J; bases unmatched to any gene: 4. The CDR3 runs to 15 residues. For the CDR3, the DNA is TGTGCCAGCAGCTTACGGCCTAGCGGGAGGGAGACCCAGTACTTC. It encodes CASSLRPSGRETQYF.